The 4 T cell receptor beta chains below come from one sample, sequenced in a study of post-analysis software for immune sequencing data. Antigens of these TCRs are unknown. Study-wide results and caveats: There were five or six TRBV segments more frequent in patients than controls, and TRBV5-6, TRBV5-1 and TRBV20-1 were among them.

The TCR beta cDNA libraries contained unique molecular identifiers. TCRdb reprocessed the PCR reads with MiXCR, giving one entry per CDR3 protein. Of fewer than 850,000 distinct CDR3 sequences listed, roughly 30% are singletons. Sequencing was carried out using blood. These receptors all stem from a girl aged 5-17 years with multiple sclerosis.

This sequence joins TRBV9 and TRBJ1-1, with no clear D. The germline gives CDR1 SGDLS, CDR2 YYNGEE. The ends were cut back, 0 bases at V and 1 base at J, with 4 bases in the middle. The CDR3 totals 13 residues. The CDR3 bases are TGTGCCAGCAGCGTAGAACAGAACACTGAAGCTTTCTTT. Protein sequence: CASSVEQNTEAFF.

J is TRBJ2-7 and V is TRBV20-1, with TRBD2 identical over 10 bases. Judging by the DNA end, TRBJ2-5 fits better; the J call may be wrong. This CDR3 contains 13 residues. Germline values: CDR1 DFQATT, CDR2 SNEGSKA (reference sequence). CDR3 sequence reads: CSAYGTSEETQYF. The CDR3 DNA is TGCAGTGCCTATGGGACTAGCGAAGAGACCCAGTACTTC.

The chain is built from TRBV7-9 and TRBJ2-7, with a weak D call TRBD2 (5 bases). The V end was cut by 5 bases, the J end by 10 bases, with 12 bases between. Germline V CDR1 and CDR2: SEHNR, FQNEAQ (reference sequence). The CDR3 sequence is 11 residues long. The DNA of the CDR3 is TGTGCCAGCAGCCCTAGCCTCCCCCAGTACTTC. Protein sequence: CASSPSLPQYF.

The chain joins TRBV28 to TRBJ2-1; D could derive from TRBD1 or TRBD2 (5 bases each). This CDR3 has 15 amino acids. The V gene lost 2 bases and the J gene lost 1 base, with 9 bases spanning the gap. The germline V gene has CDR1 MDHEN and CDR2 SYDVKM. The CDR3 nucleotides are TGTGCCAGCAGTTTAATCGGGGCATCCTACAATGAGCAGTTCTTC. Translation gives CASSLIGASYNEQFF. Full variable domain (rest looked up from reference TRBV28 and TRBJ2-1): DVKVTQSSRYLVKRTGEKVFLECVQDMDHENMFWYRQDPGLGLRLIYFSYDVKMKEKGDIPEGYSVSREKKERFSLILESASTNQTSMYLCASSLIGASYNEQFFGPGTRLTVL.